This T cell receptor beta chain was recovered during a study of blood T cell repertoires in COVID-19. Study-wide background: The origin of the acute and convalescent COVID-19 samples was the United States, Italy and Spain. T cells, B-cell-depleted T cells, or PBMCs provided the cDNA or gDNA that served as material.

V dropped 4 bases and J dropped 2 bases, with 9 bases sitting between them. The CDR3 runs 14 residues. CDR1 is MDHEN, CDR2 SYDVKM, per germline. The study recruited people aged 18 to 89 years across about two dozen US areas. All exposed participants met a person with COVID-19 within 2 weeks before entering the study. The protocol was immunoSEQ multiplex PCR, while the TCRdb copy is restricted to in-frame clones and leaves out a portion. The repertoire consists of about 430,000 clones, with 88% occurring once and the leading ten covering approximately 1.5%. The rearrangement joins TRBV28 to TRBJ1-3; D is unclear. The source material was PBMCs or T cells enriched from blood (not recorded which). The clonotype comes from a woman younger than 35 who had been exposed to COVID-19. The CDR3 spells CASSSRQAGNTIYF. The CDR3 DNA follows: TGTGCCAGCAGTTCCAGGCAGGCTGGAAACACCATATATTTT.